The rows below give T cell receptor beta chains drawn from one sample of a study of cytomegalovirus exposure and HLA in healthy donors. Using immunoSEQ multiplex PCR, the repertoire was profiled, and TCRdb retains in-frame clones only, with some absent. Counted here are about 160,000 clones, more than 60% occurring once; the ten biggest clones make up about 1.4%. Sequences were obtained from PBMCs. Every receptor here comes from a woman aged 25 to 39 in good health and CMV-seronegative. The CDR3 runs from the conserved cysteine through the conserved F or W. The order of the fields is J gene, V gene, CDR3 protein.

J: TRBJ2-4; V: TRBV19; CDR3: CASSFGTGGPRNF
J: TRBJ2-7; V: TRBV7-2; CDR3: CASSSDRASGEQYF
J: TRBJ1-2; V: TRBV28; CDR3: CASSLSGTGNKVTF
J: TRBJ1-4; V: TRBV6-5; CDR3: CASSRQGTNEKLFF
J: TRBJ1-2; V: TRBV6-5; CDR3: CASRDSNYGYTF
J: TRBJ2-1; V: TRBV7-8; CDR3: CASSLEEGARQFF
J: TRBJ1-1; V: TRBV6-6; CDR3: CASTTSGGAYTEAFF
J: TRBJ2-3; V: TRBV18; CDR3: CASSKGQGPDTQYF
J: TRBJ2-5; V: TRBV2; CDR3: CASNGLAEETQYF
J: TRBJ1-1; V: TRBV27; CDR3: CASSLYPPRVNTEAFF
J: TRBJ1-1; V: TRBV6-1; CDR3: CASSEVPGMNTEAFF
J: TRBJ2-3; V: TRBV2; CDR3: CASSVEGDTQYF
J: TRBJ1-3; V: TRBV6-5; CDR3: CASRSPRFGNTIYF
J: TRBJ1-4; V: TRBV11-2; CDR3: CASSPTRRQNEKLFF
J: TRBJ2-1; V: TRBV19; CDR3: CASSGFGLRPNNEQFF
J: TRBJ1-6; V: TRBV27; CDR3: CASSSGGGNSPLHF
J: TRBJ2-1; V: TRBV21-1; CDR3: CASSYSGLLGDEQFF
J: TRBJ2-1; V: TRBV5-6; CDR3: CASSFGHLGVEQFF
J: TRBJ1-3; V: TRBV9; CDR3: CASSVSTGGNTIYF
J: TRBJ1-4; V: TRBV2; CDR3: CASSRGTGRQGLEKLFF
J: TRBJ2-5; V: TRBV7-6; CDR3: CASSFRGTQETQYF
J: TRBJ2-7; V: TRBV2; CDR3: CASRPQGSLEQYF
J: TRBJ2-2; V: TRBV2; CDR3: CASTSGTGELFF
J: TRBJ2-7; V: TRBV18; CDR3: CASSPGTDSYEQYF
J: TRBJ1-4; V: TRBV18; CDR3: CASFLDRGGKKLFF
J: TRBJ1-6; V: TRBV5-4; CDR3: CASSLDRGSPLHF
J: TRBJ1-5; V: TRBV30; CDR3: CAWGAGANQPQHF
J: TRBJ2-2; V: TRBV2; CDR3: CASCRDGQSGELFF
J: TRBJ1-1; V: TRBV11-3; CDR3: CASSLGTLGEAFF